One sample yielded the 16 T cell receptor beta chains listed below, sequenced in a study of early T cells in non-severe SARS-CoV-2 infection. A single record per CDR3 protein comes from TCRdb applying MiXCR to the 5' RACE reads. The top ten clones hold over 6.5% of a sample with roughly 34,000 distinct CDR3 sequences, 4.7% of them seen once. Sequencing input: whole blood. The origin of the receptors is an adult who was a healthcare worker with PCR-confirmed SARS-CoV-2 infection or an uninfected control (not recorded which).

Many counts were recorded for this clonotype. The rearrangement joins TRBV10-2 to TRBJ2-5, with D unresolved. Trimming pared 2 bases from V and 2 bases from J, leaving 6 bases between. Germline V lookup: CDR1 WSHSY, CDR2 SAAADI. The CDR3 extends over 13 amino acids. CDR3 amino acids: CASSEDPQETQYF. CDR3 DNA sequence: TGCGCCAGCAGTGAGGACCCACAAGAGACCCAGTACTTC.

This clonotype was observed a handful of times. This chain joins TRBV7-2 and TRBJ2-5; D ambiguous. The CDR3 has 13 amino acids. V lost 1 base and J 0 bases, leaving 3 bases between the germline ends. Germline V gene data show CDR1 as SGHTA and CDR2 as FQGNSA. CDR3 sequence (DNA): TGTGCCAGCAGCTTAGTTTACCAAGAGACCCAGTACTTC. Translating it yields CASSLVYQETQYF.

Many counts were recorded for this clonotype. V gene TRBV28 combines with J gene TRBJ2-7, with 7 bases lining up with TRBD1. Losses at the gene ends were 4 bases for V and 0 bases for J; bases not matched to a gene: 12. Germline CDR1 and CDR2: MDHEN and SYDVKM. This CDR3 is 17 amino acids long. The CDR3 bases are TGTGCCAGCAGTTCTGGCTTCGTCGGGACAGACTCCTACGAGCAGTACTTC. It specifies CASSSGFVGTDSYEQYF. The complete variable domain, with remaining parts taken from reference TRBV28 and TRBJ2-7, reads DVKVTQSSRYLVKRTGEKVFLECVQDMDHENMFWYRQDPGLGLRLIYFSYDVKMKEKGDIPEGYSVSREKKERFSLILESASTNQTSMYLCASSSGFVGTDSYEQYFGPGTRLTVT.

This clonotype has at least ten counts. V is TRBV30 and J is TRBJ2-3; 7 nucleotides line up with TRBD2. Trimming at V came to 4 bases and at J to 0 bases, leaving 1 base not matched to a gene. Germline V gene sequence: CDR1 GTSNPN, CDR2 SVGIG (reference sequence). The CDR3 spans 13 residues. The CDR3 DNA sequence: TGTGCCTGGAACGGGGGGAGCACAGATACGCAGTATTTT. Amino acid sequence: CAWNGGSTDTQYF.

This clonotype was counted ten times or more. The chain couples TRBV12-3 or TRBV12-4 to TRBJ2-1, with TRBD2 matching 7 bases. The junction had 1 base not matched to a gene; V was cut back by 2 bases and J by 6 bases. This CDR3 comprises 13 residues. CDR3 amino acids: CASSLTSVNEQFF. CDR3 sequence (DNA): TGTGCCAGCAGTTTAACTAGCGTCAATGAGCAGTTCTTC.

A few counts support this clonotype. V gene TRBV11-2 combines with J gene TRBJ2-7; D ambiguous. This CDR3 comprises 15 residues. Trimming pared 1 base from V and 3 bases from J, leaving 13 bases between. Per germline, CDR1 SGHAT and CDR2 FQNNGV. In nucleotides, the CDR3 is TGTGCCAGCAGCTTAGGACGGAGCAAGGGCTACGAGCAGTACTTC. This translates into CASSLGRSKGYEQYF.

This clonotype was seen ten or more times. The chain joins TRBV2 to TRBJ1-2; D is uncertain. This CDR3 is 14 amino acids long. The germline CDR1 and CDR2 sequences are SNHLY and FYNNEI. V shed 3 bases and J shed 4 bases, with 12 bases lying between them. DNA for the CDR3: TGTGCCAGCAGTGAGCAGGACCGACCCTATGGCTACACCTTC. This gives the protein CASSEQDRPYGYTF.

This clonotype showed up many times. A junction end diverges from the germline sequence, so it may reflect a read error. V and J are TRBV11-2 and TRBJ2-2; D may be TRBD1 (6 bases). The CDR3 covers 14 residues. In germline, CDR1 is SGHAT, CDR2 FQNNGV. The CDR3 nucleotides are TGTGCCAACAGCTTAGCGTACAGGGTTGGGGAGCTGTTTTTT. This gives the protein CANSLAYRVGELFF.

This clonotype was picked up many times. This chain joins TRBV6-5 and TRBJ1-6, with D maybe TRBD1 (5 bases). CDR3 length equals 14 residues. The germline V gene has CDR1 MNHEY and CDR2 SVGAGI. V was cut by 5 bases and J by 4 bases, with 9 bases left in between. CDR3 residues: CASSGTDYNSPLHF. The CDR3, as DNA: TGTGCCAGCAGTGGGACGGATTATAATTCACCCCTCCACTTT.

CDR3 loop: CASSGGATEAFF. The CDR3, as DNA: TGTGCCAGCAGCGGAGGGGCGACTGAAGCTTTCTTT. The rearrangement uses TRBV11-2 and TRBJ1-1; tentative D call: TRBD1 (5 bases). Germline V CDR1 and CDR2: SGHAT, FQNNGV. V lost 5 bases, J lost 5 bases, and 9 bases lay in between. This CDR3 region has 12 residues.

The CDR3 reads CASSIRAVAYSSTDTQYF. Written as DNA, the CDR3 is TGTGCCAGTAGTATTCGGGCGGTCGCATATTCTAGCACAGATACGCAGTATTTT. The V call is TRBV19, the J call TRBJ2-3; D ambiguous. Germline CDR1 reads LNHDA; CDR2 reads SQIVND (reference sequence). V lost 3 bases and J 0 bases, leaving 19 bases between the germline ends. This CDR3 region has 18 residues.

This clonotype was picked up many times. The chain combines TRBV2 with TRBJ2-5, with D unresolved. The V gene lost 2 bases and the J gene lost 5 bases, with 3 bases spanning the gap. The CDR3 length is 11 residues. Germline-derived CDR1 and CDR2 are SNHLY and FYNNEI. Written as DNA, the CDR3 is TGTGCCAGCAGTGAAATGGAGACCCAGTACTTC. This codes for CASSEMETQYF.

This clonotype was seen many times. The chain carries TRBV3-1 and TRBJ2-2; 9 nucleotides agree with TRBD2. Trimming took 3 bases from V and 0 from J; bases not matched to a gene: 5. The CDR3 sequence is 17 residues long. Germline V lookup: CDR1 LGHDT, CDR2 YNNKEL (reference sequence). The CDR3 here is CASSHIASGANTGELFF. In DNA form, the CDR3 reads TGTGCCAGCAGCCACATTGCTAGCGGGGCGAACACCGGGGAGCTGTTTTTT.

The rearrangement joins TRBV2 to TRBJ2-7; 7 nucleotides match TRBD2. This CDR3 is built from 15 residues. Germline-derived CDR1 and CDR2 are SNHLY and FYNNEI. With 4 bases clipped from V and 3 bases from J, the junction kept 9 bases outside the gene matches. The CDR3 region is CASSVEGTTFYEQYF. For the CDR3, the DNA is TGTGCCAGCAGTGTGGAGGGGACTACTTTCTACGAGCAGTACTTC.

The chain joins TRBV28 to TRBJ2-7, with D possibly being TRBD1 (6 bases). This CDR3 has 16 residues. Between the trimmed V and J ends, which lost 0 bases and 0 bases, there was a span of 12 bases. Germline V gene lookup returns CDR1 MDHEN and CDR2 SYDVKM. The CDR3 nucleotides read TGTGCCAGCAGTTTATGGGGACACCGAAGCTCCTACGAGCAGTACTTC. Amino acid sequence: CASSLWGHRSSYEQYF.

This clonotype was counted only a few times. The chain couples TRBV20-1 to TRBJ2-7; 8 nucleotides line up with TRBD1. Trimming took 4 bases from V and 5 from J; bases not matched to a gene: 4. Germline V lookup: CDR1 DFQATT, CDR2 SNEGSKA (reference sequence). The CDR3 is made up of 12 amino acids. CDR3 amino acids: CSATQGVDEQYF. The CDR3 region has the DNA TGCAGTGCTACACAGGGGGTCGACGAGCAGTACTTC.